This T cell receptor beta chain was profiled in a study of tumor and adjacent non-tumor tissue in lung cancer. Study information: On average, productive TCRbeta reads reached 4 million to 5 million per sample.

Germline V lookup: CDR1 WSHSY, CDR2 SAAADI. CDR3 size: 11 residues. Overall study results and limits: Top 100 clones took a larger repertoire share in normal lung.

In regard to this clonotype: What it binds is unknown. A read error may account for a junction end that differs from germline.

Three rounds of nested PCR, following a modified ARM-PCR protocol, produced the TCRbeta library. TCRdb re-derived calls from the multiplex PCR reads in MiXCR, one entry per CDR3 protein. Of fewer than 130,000 distinct CDR3 sequences in the sample, 75% to 90% were seen once. The template was RNA from unsorted bulk tissue. Donors were chemotherapy-naive, newly diagnosed lung cancer surgical patients in China, August–late 2014. The TCR was taken from a man between 65 and 85 years old with non-small cell lung cancer. The chain carries TRBV10-2 and TRBJ2-2; D remains unclear. Source material: lung tumor tissue. CDR3 protein: CASSNTGELFF. The CDR3 bases are TGTGCCAGCAGTAACACCGGGGAGCTGTTTTTT.